These 11 T cell receptor beta chains came from one sample sequenced in a study of T cells expressing NK-cell markers. TCRdb derives one entry per CDR3 protein from the 5' RACE reads, leaving out DNA. In all, the sample yields some 110,000 distinct CDR3 sequences. Sequenced input: blood T cells: a sorted CD56 or NKG2C T cell subset, CD4+ or CD8+ T cells, or bulk PBMC T cells (not recorded which). These receptors originate from a woman aged 18-70 years in good health.

The genes are TRBV6-5 and TRBJ1-1; the TCRdb D gene call, TRBD1, has no DNA to confirm it. The CDR3 spans 17 residues. CDR1 and CDR2 from the germline V gene are MNHEY and SVGAGI. CDR3 loop: CASSYPKSDRPYTEAFF.

J is TRBJ1-5 and V is TRBV4-3. This CDR3 spans 15 amino acids. CDR1 and CDR2 (germline): LGHNA, YSLEER. The CDR3 spells CASSQGLTGSQPQHF.

The chain uses TRBV7-3 and TRBJ2-3; TCRdb selects TRBD2, and the lack of DNA leaves this call unchecked. CDR1 is SGHTA and CDR2 is FQGTGA in the germline V gene. The CDR3 spans 14 residues. The CDR3 loop is CASSLSAGSDTQYF. The variable domain in full, with the rest retrieved from reference TRBV7-3 and TRBJ2-3, is GAGVSQTPSNKVTEKGKYVELRCDPISGHTALYWYRQSLGQGPEFLIYFQGTGAADDSGLPNDRFFAVRPEGSVSTLKIQRTERGDSAVYLCASSLSAGSDTQYFGPGTRLTVL.

The CDR3 reads CASSRGMVVAEQFF. The gene calls are TRBV28 and TRBJ2-1; the TRBD1 assignment by TCRdb is unverifiable without DNA. Germline CDR1 reads MDHEN; CDR2 reads SYDVKM. The CDR3 is 14 amino acids.

CDR3: CAKAGIDGGAPKNIQYF. V usage is TRBV2 and J usage is TRBJ2-4; TCRdb indicates TRBD2, and absent DNA this call remains unverified. The CDR3 is made up of 17 amino acids. The germline V gene encodes CDR1 SNHLY and CDR2 FYNNEI.

This chain connects TRBV9 to TRBJ2-6. CDR1 SGDLS and CDR2 YYNGEE come from the germline V gene. This CDR3 has 15 amino acids. The CDR3 reads CASSVDGTGANVLTF.

J is TRBJ1-1 and V is TRBV27; TCRdb gives TRBD1 as the D gene, but with no DNA this cannot be confirmed. CDR1 is MNHEY and CDR2 is SMNVEV in the germline V gene (reference sequence). The CDR3 runs to 16 residues. This chain's CDR3 is CASSLPRGWGLAEAFF.

The chain employs TRBV6-2 or TRBV6-3 and TRBJ1-5. Germline-derived CDR1 and CDR2 are MNHEY and SVGEGT. The CDR3 sequence is 15 residues long. CDR3 protein: CASSLTDGSNQPQHF.

The rearrangement links TRBV4-3 to TRBJ2-2. The germline V gene has CDR1 LGHNA and CDR2 YSLEER. The CDR3 extends over 16 amino acids. CDR3 sequence reads: CASSQYHHSGTGELFF.

The chain has TRBV10-3 and TRBJ2-5; the TCRdb call, TRBD2, lacks DNA for checking. The CDR3 loop spans 17 amino acids. Germline V gene lookup returns CDR1 ENHRY and CDR2 SYGVKD. CDR3 sequence: CAISEGGLAFRPETQYF.

The chain has TRBV7-9 and TRBJ2-7. CDR3 size: 16 residues. Germline lookup yields CDR1 SEHNR and CDR2 FQNEAQ (reference sequence). CDR3 protein: CASSFNQLTASYEQYF.